The clone carrying this TCR beta chain was picked up one time. Its specificity is not known. CDR3 length: 14 residues. J gave up 6 bases and V 4 bases, and 7 bases lay outside the gene matches. Germline V CDR1 and CDR2: LNHDA, SQIVND (reference sequence). The source of the sample is a study of cytomegalovirus exposure and HLA in healthy donors. For the study at large: A later analysis reported the same platform for the 110 or so validation repertoires and the roughly 650 first-cohort repertoires.

The donors were part of the validation cohort, which consisted of under 150 subjects and was separate from the first cohort of 666 subjects. Points from the study as a whole: Researchers counted approximately 160 TCR beta chains as cytomegalovirus-associated. It was found in a later analysis that first-cohort TCR clusters tended to co-occur in the 90 to 150 validation repertoires.

Method: immunoSEQ multiplex PCR; TCRdb's copy keeps in-frame clones and lacks some. This table has roughly 150,000 clones, roughly 96% appearing once. The source of this sequence is a young woman in good health and CMV-seronegative. Sequencing was done on a sample of PBMCs. The chain combines TRBV19 with TRBJ2-7; 9 bases match TRBD2. Here the CDR3 reads CASSRSGGLGEQYF. As DNA, the CDR3 is TGTGCCAGTAGTAGAAGCGGGGGGCTTGGCGAGCAGTACTTC.